The 26 T cell receptor beta chains below were found in one sample sequenced in a study of blood T cell repertoires in COVID-19 (dated by TCRdb to the early 2020s). Library creation used the immunoSEQ multiplex PCR assay. Entries here come from immuneACCESS through TCRdb and include only in-frame sequences with V and J called. Some clones fail to appear in such tables; in the studies checked, an unresolved V gene covers under half of the shortfall, and the cause of the remainder is unknown. The sample contains 140,000 or so clones, roughly 80% of them found a single time. The leading ten clones occupy roughly 17% of the sample. The sample comprised peripheral blood. The receptors were sampled from a man aged 50 or older with acute or convalescent COVID-19.

The V call is TRBV27, the J call TRBJ2-1, with 7 bases lining up with TRBD2. This CDR3 contains 15 residues. The V segment lost 5 bases and the J segment 8 bases; nucleotides outside the gene matches: 12. Germline loops: CDR1 MNHEY, CDR2 SMNVEV (reference sequence). CDR3 coding DNA: TGTGCCAGCAGTCGATTCAGCGGGGTTAGTGATGAGCAGTTCTTC. This gives the protein CASSRFSGVSDEQFF.

Note on this clone: The identical CDR3 is also encoded by other nucleotide sequences in the sample. The chain combines TRBV6-5 with TRBJ1-1; 9 bases are shared with TRBD1. V shed 5 bases, J shed 4 bases, and the junction held 5 bases outside the gene matches. CDR3 length equals 14 residues. In germline, CDR1 is MNHEY, CDR2 SVGAGI. Here the CDR3 DNA reads TGTGCCAGCAGTCTCAGACAGGGGGGCACTGAAGCTTTCTTT. Translation: CASSLRQGGTEAFF.

The chain uses TRBV20-1 and TRBJ1-2; a possible D gene is TRBD1 (5 bases). CDR1 is DFQATT, CDR2 SNEGSKA, per germline (reference sequence). V gave up 3 bases and J gave up 12 bases, with 8 bases separating them. The CDR3 runs to 9 residues. The CDR3 spells CSASGHNTF. The CDR3 DNA sequence: TGCAGTGCTAGCGGACATAACACCTTC.

V and J are TRBV5-5 and TRBJ2-1; 11 bases agree with TRBD2. The germline CDR1 and CDR2 sequences are SGHKS and YYEKEE (reference sequence). This CDR3 has 19 residues. V shed 0 bases and J 0 bases; nucleotides not matched to a gene: 8. The CDR3 sequence: CASSLEVAGGLSSYNEQFF. CDR3 DNA sequence: TGTGCCAGCAGCTTGGAAGTAGCGGGGGGGTTGAGCTCCTACAATGAGCAGTTCTTC.

This chain joins TRBV11-2 and TRBJ1-1; D might be TRBD1 (5 bases). Germline-derived CDR1 and CDR2 are SGHAT and FQNNGV. This CDR3 region has 15 residues. Trimming left V 4 bases short and J 11 bases short, with 23 bases between. The CDR3, as DNA: TGTGCCAGCAGCTCATTTAGCGGGGCGGGGGTATTTGCTTTCTTT. This gives the protein CASSSFSGAGVFAFF.

This chain joins TRBV6-5 and TRBJ1-4; no firm D call. Trimming took 6 bases from V and 0 from J, leaving 8 bases between them. This CDR3 is 14 amino acids long. From germline, CDR1 is MNHEY and CDR2 SVGAGI. CDR3 coding DNA: TGTGCCAGCAGCGTCTTTGCAACTAATGAAAAACTGTTTTTT. Residues: CASSVFATNEKLFF.

The chain combines TRBV5-1 with TRBJ2-1; weak D call: TRBD2 (5 bases). The CDR3 is 13 amino acids. With 0 bases removed from V and 7 bases from J, the gap between germline ends came to 8 bases. The germline CDR1 and CDR2 sequences are SGHRS and YFSETQ. CDR3 DNA: TGCGCCAGCAGCTTGGATCGGGGTAATGAGCAGTTCTTC. Amino acids: CASSLDRGNEQFF.

The chain carries TRBV6-1 and TRBJ2-7; tentatively, D is TRBD2 (6 bases). Germline V gene sequence: CDR1 MNHNS, CDR2 SASEGT. This CDR3 has 15 residues. V lost 1 base and J lost 2, with 12 bases in between. The CDR3 loop is CASSEEGWGAYEQYF. CDR3 sequence (DNA): TGTGCCAGCAGTGAAGAGGGATGGGGGGCCTACGAGCAGTACTTC.

This clone was seen more than once but under ten times. V usage is TRBV5-1 and J usage is TRBJ1-6, with a weak D call TRBD1 (6 bases). The CDR3 has 15 residues. Trimming removed 4 bases from V and 6 bases from J, with 14 bases in between. Germline V gene sequence: CDR1 SGHRS, CDR2 YFSETQ. The CDR3 reads CASSPDRLGNSPLHF. The CDR3 DNA follows: TGCGCCAGCAGCCCCGACAGGCTGGGTAATTCACCCCTCCACTTT.

The CDR3 here is CASSRTGSSYEQYV. The CDR3 DNA reads TGTGCCAGCAGTCGGACGGGGAGCTCCTACGAGCAGTACGTC. J is TRBJ2-7 and V is TRBV6-5; TRBD2 might be the D (5 bases). The CDR3 sequence is 14 residues long. Germline CDR1 MNHEY, CDR2 SVGAGI. Between the trimmed V and J ends, which lost 5 bases and 0 bases, there was a span of 11 bases.

The chain joins TRBV6-1 to TRBJ2-5; a possible D gene is TRBD2 (6 bases). Trimming cost V 2 bases and J 4 bases, with 8 bases left between them. The CDR3 is made up of 13 amino acids. Germline V CDR1 and CDR2: MNHNS, SASEGT. This CDR3 reads CASSELLAETQYF. CDR3 DNA: TGTGCCAGCAGTGAACTACTAGCAGAGACCCAGTACTTC.

The chain couples TRBV2 to TRBJ1-1; D gene ambiguous. This CDR3 contains 14 residues. CDR1 and CDR2 (germline): SNHLY, FYNNEI. V dropped 3 bases and J dropped 7 bases, with 15 bases sitting between them. The DNA for the CDR3 is TGTGCCAGCAGTGAGGGCTTGCCAGCTGTTGAAGCTTTCTTT. It specifies CASSEGLPAVEAFF.

The rearrangement links TRBV5-1 to TRBJ1-1; no clear D gene. Trimming removed 4 bases at V and 4 bases at J, with 14 bases between. Germline-derived CDR1 and CDR2 are SGHRS and YFSETQ. The CDR3 is made up of 14 amino acids. CDR3 sequence reads: CASSRGGMGTEAFF. The DNA for the CDR3 is TGCGCCAGCAGCCGGGGTGGGATGGGCACTGAAGCTTTCTTT.

The chain couples TRBV24-1 to TRBJ2-2, with D tentatively TRBD2 (5 bases). The CDR3 loop spans 16 amino acids. Germline CDR1 and CDR2: KGHDR and SFDVKD. V dropped 4 bases and J dropped 1 base, with 12 bases sitting between them. The CDR3 loop is CATSDPLGGNTGELFF. Here the CDR3 DNA reads TGTGCCACCAGTGACCCCTTAGGAGGGAACACCGGGGAGCTGTTTTTT.

V usage is TRBV5-8 and J usage is TRBJ1-3; TRBD1 matches at 8 bases. The CDR3 totals 15 residues. The ends lost 0 bases at V and 4 bases at J; junction bases unmatched: 3. The V gene's germline CDR1 is SGHTS and CDR2 YDEGEE. CDR3 protein: CASSLGTGLGNTIYF. The CDR3 region has the DNA TGTGCCAGCAGCTTGGGGACAGGGTTAGGAAACACCATATATTTT.

J is TRBJ1-2 and V is TRBV27; D is ambiguous. The CDR3 runs to 15 residues. Between the trimmed V and J ends, which lost 3 bases and 4 bases, there was a span of 15 bases. CDR1 is MNHEY, CDR2 SMNVEV, per germline (reference sequence). CDR3 bases: TGTGCCAGCAGTTTGGGCAACCCCAATTCCTATGGCTACACCTTC. Protein sequence: CASSLGNPNSYGYTF.

CDR3 region: CASSQQTGEREKLFF. The CDR3 DNA reads TGTGCCAGTAGCCAACAAACAGGGGAACGTGAAAAACTGTTTTTT. The gene calls are TRBV19 and TRBJ1-4; 7 nucleotides agree with TRBD1. Losses at the gene ends were 6 bases for V and 7 bases for J; bases not matched to a gene: 11. Germline CDR1 LNHDA, CDR2 SQIVND (reference sequence). The CDR3 extends over 15 amino acids.

V and J are TRBV2 and TRBJ1-2, with TRBD1 identical over 9 bases. The CDR3 consists of 14 residues. The germline V gene encodes CDR1 SNHLY and CDR2 FYNNEI. The J segment lost 3 bases and the V segment lost 8 bases, leaving 7 bases of the junction unmatched. CDR3 nucleotide sequence: TGTGCCAGCCGTGGGACAGGGACTCACTATGGCTACACCTTC. Translation gives CASRGTGTHYGYTF. Drawing the rest from reference TRBV2 and TRBJ1-2, the complete variable domain is EPEVTQTPSHQVTQMGQEVILRCVPISNHLYFYWYRQILGQKVEFLVSFYNNEISEKSEIFDDQFSVERPDGSNFTLKIRSTKLEDSAMYFCASRGTGTHYGYTFGSGTRLTVV.

This chain links TRBV29-1 with TRBJ2-2; D not resolved. This CDR3 is built from 11 residues. The germline V gene encodes CDR1 SQVTM and CDR2 ANQGSEA. The V gene lost 3 bases and the J gene lost 7 bases, with 6 bases spanning the gap. The CDR3 region has the DNA TGCAGCGTTGATTCGGGCGGGGAGCTGTTTTTT. Its translation: CSVDSGGELFF.

The gene calls are TRBV6-5 and TRBJ1-1; D is ambiguous. Looked up from germline, CDR1 is MNHEY and CDR2 is SVGAGI. Trimming took off 7 bases at V and 6 bases at J, with 9 bases between the two ends. The CDR3 is made up of 11 amino acids. DNA for the CDR3: TGTGCCAGCATACGAGACTCTGAAGCTTTCTTT. Translating it yields CASIRDSEAFF.

The V and J genes are TRBV5-1 and TRBJ1-6; the D gene is possibly TRBD1 (6 bases). V was trimmed by 0 bases and J by 8 bases, leaving 9 bases between them. The CDR3 has 14 residues. The V gene's germline CDR1 is SGHRS and CDR2 YFSETQ. The CDR3 DNA reads TGCGCCAGCAGCTTGGAGGGGGGGGATTCACCCCTCCACTTT. Its protein product is CASSLEGGDSPLHF.

This chain links TRBV4-1 with TRBJ2-1; D possibly corresponds to TRBD2 (5 bases). This CDR3 spans 15 amino acids. Germline CDR1 MGHRA, CDR2 YSYEKL. V lost 0 bases and J 6 bases, leaving 12 bases between the germline ends. Written as DNA, the CDR3 is TGCGCCAGCAGCCAAGACCGGGGAGTCATCAATGAGCAGTTCTTC. This codes for CASSQDRGVINEQFF.

The V and J genes are TRBV9 and TRBJ2-3; D not certain. With 0 bases removed from V and 2 bases from J, the gap between germline ends came to 4 bases. Germline V lookup: CDR1 SGDLS, CDR2 YYNGEE. The CDR3 is 13 residues long. As DNA, the CDR3 is TGTGCCAGCAGCGTAGGGGCCACAGATACGCAGTATTTT. Its protein is CASSVGATDTQYF.

The chain employs TRBV10-2 and TRBJ2-2; tentative D call: TRBD2 (5 bases). CDR3 size: 15 residues. V lost 4 bases to trimming and J lost 0 bases, with 9 bases between them. The germline V gene encodes CDR1 WSHSY and CDR2 SAAADI. The CDR3 region has the DNA TGCGCCAGCAGTGGACTAATCGCGAACACCGGGGAGCTGTTTTTT. This translates into CASSGLIANTGELFF.

This clone was found once. The sample holds other DNA sequences that translate to the same CDR3. This sequence joins TRBV12-3 or TRBV12-4 and TRBJ2-7; 8 bases are shared with TRBD1. V lost 5 bases and J lost 4; bases outside the gene matches: 4. The CDR3 totals 13 residues. CDR3: CASSRNRGYEQYF. The CDR3 DNA sequence: TGTGCCAGCAGTCGCAACAGGGGGTACGAGCAGTACTTC.

The rearrangement links TRBV5-1 to TRBJ1-1; 11 bases map to TRBD1. This CDR3 contains 16 residues. The V segment lost 4 bases and the J segment 3 bases; nucleotides outside the gene matches: 8. Per germline, CDR1 SGHRS and CDR2 YFSETQ. Here the CDR3 reads CASSDTGTGGYTEAFF. The CDR3 DNA sequence: TGCGCCAGCAGCGACACCGGGACAGGGGGGTACACTGAAGCTTTCTTT.